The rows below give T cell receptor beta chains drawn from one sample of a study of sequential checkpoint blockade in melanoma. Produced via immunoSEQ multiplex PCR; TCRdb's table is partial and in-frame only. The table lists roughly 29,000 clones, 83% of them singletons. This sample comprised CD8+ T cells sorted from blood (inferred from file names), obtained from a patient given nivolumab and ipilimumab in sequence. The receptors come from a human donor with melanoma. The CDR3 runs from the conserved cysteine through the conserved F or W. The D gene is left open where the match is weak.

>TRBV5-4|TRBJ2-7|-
CASSLEGGAAYEQYF
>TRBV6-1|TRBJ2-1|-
CASSGQGGGSYNEQFF
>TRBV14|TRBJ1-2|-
CASSVTDSYGYTF
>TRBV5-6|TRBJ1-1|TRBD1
CASSPGTGGGTEAFF
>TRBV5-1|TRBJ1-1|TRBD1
CASSPRPGQGKTEAFF
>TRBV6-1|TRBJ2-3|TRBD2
CASSFLAGGGDTQYF
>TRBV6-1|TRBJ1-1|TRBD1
CASPTGQGDIAEAFF
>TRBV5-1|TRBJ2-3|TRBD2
CASSLAGALAGDTQYF
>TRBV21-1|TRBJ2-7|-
CASSKVAGEQYF
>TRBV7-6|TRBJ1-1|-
CASRPPGHGTEAFF
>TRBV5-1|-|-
CASSLATSYEQYF
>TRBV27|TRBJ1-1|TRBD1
CASSQQGARTEAFF
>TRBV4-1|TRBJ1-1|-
CASSQRGTEAFF
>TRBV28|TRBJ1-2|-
CASSSVRAKFPKFDGYTF
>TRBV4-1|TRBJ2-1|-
CASSQPLHPLFGPGYNEQFF
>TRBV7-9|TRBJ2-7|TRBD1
CASSLRDRDDFAFYEQYF
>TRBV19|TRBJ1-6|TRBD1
CASSLGTGSGNSPLHF
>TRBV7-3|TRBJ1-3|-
CASSLGRVYSGNTIYF
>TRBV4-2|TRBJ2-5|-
CASSQDQGRGFQETQYF
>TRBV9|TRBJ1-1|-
CASSVGGDPGHRNTEAFF
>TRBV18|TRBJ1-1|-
CASSLQPGLYTEAFF
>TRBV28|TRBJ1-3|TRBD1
CASSSLFLQGASSGNTIYF